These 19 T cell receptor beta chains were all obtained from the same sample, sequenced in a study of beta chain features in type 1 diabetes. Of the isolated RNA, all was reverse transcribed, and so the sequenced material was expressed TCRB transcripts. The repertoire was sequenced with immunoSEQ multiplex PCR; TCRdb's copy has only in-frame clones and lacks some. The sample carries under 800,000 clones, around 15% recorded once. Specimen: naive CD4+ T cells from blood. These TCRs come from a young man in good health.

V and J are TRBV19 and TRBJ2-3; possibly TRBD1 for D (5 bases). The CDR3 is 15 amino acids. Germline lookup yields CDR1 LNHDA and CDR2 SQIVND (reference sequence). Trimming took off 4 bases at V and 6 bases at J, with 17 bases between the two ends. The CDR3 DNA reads TGTGCCAGTAGTAGCCAGGGTGTAATCCTGGATACGCAGTATTTT. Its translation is CASSSQGVILDTQYF.

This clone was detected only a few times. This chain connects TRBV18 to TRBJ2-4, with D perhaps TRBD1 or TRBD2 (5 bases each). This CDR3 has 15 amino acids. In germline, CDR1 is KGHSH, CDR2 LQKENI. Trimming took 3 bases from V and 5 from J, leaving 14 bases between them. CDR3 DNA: TGTGCCAGCTCACCCGTTATGGTGGGGGAAAACATTCAGTACTTC. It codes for CASSPVMVGENIQYF.

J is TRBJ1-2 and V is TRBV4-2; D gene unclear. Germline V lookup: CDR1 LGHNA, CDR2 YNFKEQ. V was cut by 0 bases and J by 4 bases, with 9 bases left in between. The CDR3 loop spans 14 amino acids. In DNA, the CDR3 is TGTGCCAGCAGCCAAGACGACAAGCGCTATGGCTACACCTTC. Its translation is CASSQDDKRYGYTF.

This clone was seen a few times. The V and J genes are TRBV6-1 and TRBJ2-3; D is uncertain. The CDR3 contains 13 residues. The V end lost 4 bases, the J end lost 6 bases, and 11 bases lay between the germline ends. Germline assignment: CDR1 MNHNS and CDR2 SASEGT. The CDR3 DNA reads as TGTGCCAGCAGTGTAGGGTCCGCCGATACGCAGTATTTT. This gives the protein CASSVGSADTQYF.

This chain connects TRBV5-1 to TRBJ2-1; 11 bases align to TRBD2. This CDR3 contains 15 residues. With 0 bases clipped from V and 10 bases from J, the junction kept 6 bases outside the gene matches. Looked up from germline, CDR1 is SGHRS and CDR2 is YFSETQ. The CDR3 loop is CASSLAPGLAVEQFF. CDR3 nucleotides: TGCGCCAGCAGCTTGGCCCCGGGACTAGCGGTAGAGCAGTTCTTC. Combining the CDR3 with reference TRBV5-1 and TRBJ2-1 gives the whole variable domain KAGVTQTPRYLIKTRGQQVTLSCSPISGHRSVSWYQQTPGQGLQFLFEYFSETQRNKGNFPGRFSGRQFSNSRSEMNVSTLELGDSALYLCASSLAPGLAVEQFFGPGTRLTVL.

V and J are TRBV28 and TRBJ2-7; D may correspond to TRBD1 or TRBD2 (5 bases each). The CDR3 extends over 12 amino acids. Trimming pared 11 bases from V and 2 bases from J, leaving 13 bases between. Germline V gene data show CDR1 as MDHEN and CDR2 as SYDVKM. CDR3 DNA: TGTGCCTGTACCGGGGCAGCCTACGAGCAGTACTTC. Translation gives CACTGAAYEQYF.

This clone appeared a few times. The CDR3 reads CASTLGRGAPNEKLFF. The CDR3 region has the DNA TGTGCCAGCACCCTAGGGCGGGGGGCGCCTAATGAAAAACTGTTTTTT. V gene TRBV28 combines with J gene TRBJ1-4; D possibly corresponds to TRBD1 (6 bases). Trimming removed 7 bases at V and 3 bases at J, with 18 bases between. The CDR3 is 16 amino acids. Germline V gene data show CDR1 as MDHEN and CDR2 as SYDVKM. Together with reference TRBV28 and TRBJ1-4, the CDR3 gives the full variable domain: DVKVTQSSRYLVKRTGEKVFLECVQDMDHENMFWYRQDPGLGLRLIYFSYDVKMKEKGDIPEGYSVSREKKERFSLILESASTNQTSMYLCASTLGRGAPNEKLFFGSGTQLSVL.

The CDR3 DNA follows: TGTGCCAGCAGCTCCGTCGTCAGGTGGAGCTCCTACGAGCAGTACTTC. Protein: CASSSVVRWSSYEQYF. The chain links TRBV7-2 to TRBJ2-7; no reliable D call. V shed 4 bases and J shed 0 bases, with 16 bases lying between them. The CDR3 covers 16 residues. Per germline, CDR1 SGHTA and CDR2 FQGNSA.

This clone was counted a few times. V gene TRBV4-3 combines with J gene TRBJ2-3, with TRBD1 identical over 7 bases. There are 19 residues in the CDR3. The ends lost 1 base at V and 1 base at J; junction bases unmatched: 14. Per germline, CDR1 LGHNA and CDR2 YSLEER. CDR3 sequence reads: CASSQGPGLTGKRTDTQYF. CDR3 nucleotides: TGCGCCAGCAGCCAAGGTCCGGGTTTGACAGGGAAGCGCACAGATACGCAGTATTTT.

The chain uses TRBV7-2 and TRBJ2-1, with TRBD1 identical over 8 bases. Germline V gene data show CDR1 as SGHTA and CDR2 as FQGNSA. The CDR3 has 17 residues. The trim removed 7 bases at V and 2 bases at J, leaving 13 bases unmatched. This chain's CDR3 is CASTLVSPGGAYNEQFF. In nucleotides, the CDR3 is TGTGCCAGCACCCTAGTAAGCCCAGGGGGCGCCTACAATGAGCAGTTCTTC.

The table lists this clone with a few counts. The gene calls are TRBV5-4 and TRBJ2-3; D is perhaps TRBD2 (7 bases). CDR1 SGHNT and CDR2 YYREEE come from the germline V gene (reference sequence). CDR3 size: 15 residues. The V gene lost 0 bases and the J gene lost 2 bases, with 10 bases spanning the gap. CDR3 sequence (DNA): TGTGCCAGCAGCTTGGCGGGGGGCTTCACAGATACGCAGTATTTT. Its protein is CASSLAGGFTDTQYF.

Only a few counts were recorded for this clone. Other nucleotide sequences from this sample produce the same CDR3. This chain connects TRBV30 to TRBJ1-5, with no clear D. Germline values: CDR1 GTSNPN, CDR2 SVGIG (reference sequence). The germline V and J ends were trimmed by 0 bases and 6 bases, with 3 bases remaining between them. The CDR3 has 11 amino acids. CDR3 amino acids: CAWSVGQPQHF. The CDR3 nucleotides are TGTGCCTGGAGTGTAGGTCAGCCCCAGCATTTT.

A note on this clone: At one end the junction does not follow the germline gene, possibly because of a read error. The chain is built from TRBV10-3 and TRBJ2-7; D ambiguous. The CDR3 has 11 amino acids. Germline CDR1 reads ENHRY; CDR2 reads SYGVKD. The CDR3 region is CASSYLREQYF. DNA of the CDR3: TGTGCCAGCAGTTACTTACGTGAGCAGTACTTC.

CDR3 sequence reads: CASSERQGARYEQYF. In nucleotides, the CDR3 is TGTGCCAGCTCAGAGAGACAGGGGGCACGCTACGAGCAGTACTTC. The V call is TRBV18, the J call TRBJ2-7, with 10 bases matching TRBD1. Germline V CDR1 and CDR2: KGHSH, LQKENI. V shed 5 bases and J 3 bases; nucleotides not matched to a gene: 7. There are 15 residues in the CDR3.

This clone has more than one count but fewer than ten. CDR3 residues: CASSPASNRRQTTNEKLFF. DNA for the CDR3: TGTGCCAGCTCACCAGCTTCGAACAGGCGACAGACAACTAATGAAAAACTGTTTTTT. This chain connects TRBV18 to TRBJ1-4; TRBD1 is a possible D gene (5 bases). Germline V gene sequence: CDR1 KGHSH, CDR2 LQKENI. Deletions cut 2 bases from V and 0 bases from J, with 19 bases between. The CDR3 totals 19 residues.

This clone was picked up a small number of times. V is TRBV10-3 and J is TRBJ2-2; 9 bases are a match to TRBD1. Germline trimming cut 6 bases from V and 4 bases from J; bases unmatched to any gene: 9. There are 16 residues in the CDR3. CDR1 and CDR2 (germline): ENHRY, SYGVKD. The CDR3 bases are TGTGCCATCAGGGTAACAGGGGGCGTTACCACCGGGGAGCTGTTTTTT. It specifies CAIRVTGGVTTGELFF.

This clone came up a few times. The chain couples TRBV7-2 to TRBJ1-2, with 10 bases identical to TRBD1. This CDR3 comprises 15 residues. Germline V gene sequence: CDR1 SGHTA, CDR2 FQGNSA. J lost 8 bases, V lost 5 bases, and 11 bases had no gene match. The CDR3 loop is CASSPHTGQGGGYTF. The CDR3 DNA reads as TGTGCCAGCAGCCCGCACACCGGACAGGGGGGCGGCTACACCTTC.

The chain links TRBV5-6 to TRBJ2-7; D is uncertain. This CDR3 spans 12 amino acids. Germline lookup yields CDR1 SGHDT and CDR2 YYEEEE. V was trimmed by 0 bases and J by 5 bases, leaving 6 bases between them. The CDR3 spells CASSLASHEQYF. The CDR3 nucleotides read TGTGCCAGCAGCTTGGCCAGCCACGAGCAGTACTTC.

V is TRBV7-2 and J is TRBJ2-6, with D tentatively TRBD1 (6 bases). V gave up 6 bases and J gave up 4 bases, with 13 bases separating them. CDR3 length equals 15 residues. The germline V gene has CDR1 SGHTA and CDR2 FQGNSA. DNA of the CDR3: TGTGCCAGCAGACGTACAGGGACCGGGGCCAACGTCCTGACTTTC. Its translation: CASRRTGTGANVLTF.